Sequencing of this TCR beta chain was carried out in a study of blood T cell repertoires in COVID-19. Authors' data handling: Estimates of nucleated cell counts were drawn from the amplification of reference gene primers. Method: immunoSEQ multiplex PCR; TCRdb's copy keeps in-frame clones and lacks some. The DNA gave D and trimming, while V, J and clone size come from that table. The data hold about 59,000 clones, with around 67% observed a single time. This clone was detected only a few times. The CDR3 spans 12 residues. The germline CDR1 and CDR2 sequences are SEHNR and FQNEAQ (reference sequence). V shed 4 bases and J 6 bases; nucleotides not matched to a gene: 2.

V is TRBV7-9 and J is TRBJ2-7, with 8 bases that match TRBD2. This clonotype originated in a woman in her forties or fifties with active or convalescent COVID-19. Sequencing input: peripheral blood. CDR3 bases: TGTGCCAGCAGCTATGCGGGGGGCGAGCAGTACTTC. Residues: CASSYAGGEQYF.